This T cell receptor beta chain was documented in a study of response to subunit inactivated influenza vaccine. General observations from the study: The authors offered the suggestion that each seasonal influenza vaccination recruits few new T cells.

TCRdb analysed the RT-PCR reads with MiXCR anew, one entry per CDR3 protein. The sample yields under 200,000 distinct CDR3 sequences, approximately 12% seen once. Turning to this clonotype: Antigen specificity is unknown.

The CDR3 consists of 12 residues. The germline V gene has CDR1 LNHDA and CDR2 SQIVND (reference sequence). Trimming removed 4 bases from V and 6 bases from J, with 9 bases in between. The chain uses TRBV19 and TRBJ1-1, with D unclear. The sequence was obtained from a man aged 45-69 years who received an inactivated influenza vaccine. The sample consisted of CD8+ T cells sorted from PBMCs, taken around 25 months after vaccination. Here the CDR3 reads CASSRGKAEAFF. In DNA, the CDR3 is TGTGCCAGTAGTAGGGGAAAGGCTGAAGCTTTCTTT.